Below are 9 T cell receptor beta chains sequenced from a single sample in a study of blood T cell repertoires in COVID-19. Assay: immunoSEQ multiplex PCR; the TCRdb copy retains only in-frame clones and omits some. The sample shows some 500,000 clones, about 89% of them seen only once. Sample: peripheral blood. The receptors come from a woman in her 50s with COVID-19, enrolled during active disease.

The chain joins TRBV5-4 to TRBJ1-2; no clear D gene. Trimming took 0 bases from V and 1 from J, leaving 7 bases between them. Germline CDR1 and CDR2: SGHNT and YYREEE (reference sequence). The CDR3 sequence is 14 residues long. The CDR3 here is CASSLERDNYGYTF. Here the CDR3 DNA reads TGTGCCAGCAGCTTGGAGCGGGATAACTATGGCTACACCTTC.

The chain combines TRBV2 with TRBJ1-1, with D uncertain. CDR1 is SNHLY, CDR2 FYNNEI, per germline. CDR3 length: 14 amino acids. V was trimmed by 3 bases and J by 7 bases, leaving 15 bases between them. Here the CDR3 reads CASSDSAGRYEAFF. The CDR3 region has the DNA TGTGCCAGCAGTGACTCTGCAGGCCGATATGAAGCTTTCTTT.

The chain joins TRBV6-1 to TRBJ2-7, with TRBD2 as a possible D gene (6 bases). Germline lookup yields CDR1 MNHNS and CDR2 SASEGT. There are 15 residues in the CDR3. The V end lost 2 bases, the J end lost 6 bases, and 17 bases lay between the germline ends. The CDR3, as DNA: TGTGCCAGCAGTGAACTGGGACCGGAGGGATCCGAGCAGTACTTC. Its translation is CASSELGPEGSEQYF.

The gene calls are TRBV7-2 and TRBJ1-5; 8 nucleotides match TRBD1. CDR1 and CDR2 (germline): SGHTA, FQGNSA. This CDR3 is 14 amino acids long. V lost 3 bases and J lost 5; bases outside the gene matches: 3. In nucleotides, the CDR3 is TGTGCCAGCAGCTTGGACAGGGTTGATCAGCCCCAGCATTTT. As protein: CASSLDRVDQPQHF.

CDR3 DNA sequence: TGTGCCAGCAGTCCAGACAGGGGGCATGGCTACACCTTC. Protein product: CASSPDRGHGYTF. The chain uses TRBV6-5 and TRBJ1-2, with 10 positions matching TRBD1. The CDR3 is 13 amino acids. Germline V gene data show CDR1 as MNHEY and CDR2 as SVGAGI. The ends lost 5 bases at V and 6 bases at J; junction bases unmatched: 3.

The V call is TRBV2, the J call TRBJ1-2; D perhaps matches TRBD1 (5 bases). Deletions cut 10 bases from V and 14 bases from J, with 23 bases between. This CDR3 comprises 12 residues. Germline lookup yields CDR1 SNHLY and CDR2 FYNNEI. The CDR3 nucleotides are TGTGCCACCACCTCGGGACTGTCTGGGGGTACCTTC. Its translation is CATTSGLSGGTF. Based on the CDR3 plus reference TRBV2 and TRBJ1-2, the full variable domain is EPEVTQTPSHQVTQMGQEVILRCVPISNHLYFYWYRQILGQKVEFLVSFYNNEISEKSEIFDDQFSVERPDGSNFTLKIRSTKLEDSAMYFCATTSGLSGGTFGSGTRLTVV.

This clone turned up a few times. The gene calls are TRBV15 and TRBJ1-6; 10 positions agree with TRBD1. This CDR3 comprises 14 residues. J gave up 8 bases and V 8 bases, and 6 bases lay outside the gene matches. Germline-derived CDR1 and CDR2 are LNHNV and YYDKDF (reference sequence). The DNA for the CDR3 is TGTGCCACCGATCAGGGACAGGGGTATTCACCCCTCCACTTT. The encoded protein is CATDQGQGYSPLHF.

This chain connects TRBV27 to TRBJ2-1; 14 nucleotides agree with TRBD2. After removal of 5 bases from V and 7 bases from J, the junction contained 13 bases not matched to a gene. The CDR3 has 18 residues. The germline CDR1 and CDR2 sequences are MNHEY and SMNVEV (reference sequence). The CDR3: CASSEGLAGVPVVNEQFF. In nucleotides, the CDR3 is TGTGCCAGCAGTGAGGGACTAGCGGGGGTCCCAGTGGTAAATGAGCAGTTCTTC.

This rearrangement joins TRBV27 to TRBJ1-1; a possible D gene is TRBD1 (6 bases). Trimming took off 5 bases at V and 4 bases at J, with 14 bases between the two ends. The length of the CDR3 is 14 residues. Looked up from germline, CDR1 is MNHEY and CDR2 is SMNVEV (reference sequence). The CDR3 reads CASSPRTAVTEAFF. The DNA for the CDR3 is TGTGCCAGCAGTCCCCGGACAGCGGTCACTGAAGCTTTCTTT.